The 27 T cell receptor beta chains below come from one sample, sequenced in a study of identical twins. A single record per CDR3 protein comes from TCRdb applying MiXCR to the 5' RACE reads. The sample consists of 640,000 or so distinct CDR3 sequences, 5.5% to 7.5% of them appearing once. The sequenced sample consisted of naive T cells sorted from blood. The receptors here all came from a man aged 18 to 30 in good health.

Many counts were recorded for this clonotype. J is TRBJ2-3 and V is TRBV20-1, with 9 bases aligning to TRBD2. In germline, CDR1 is DFQATT, CDR2 SNEGSKA (reference sequence). CDR3 length: 17 residues. Trimming cost V 0 bases and J 4 bases; bases outside gene matches: 11. The CDR3 here is CSARDGGRAGDADTQYF. CDR3 DNA: TGCAGTGCTAGAGACGGCGGGAGGGCCGGAGACGCAGATACGCAGTATTTT.

This clonotype was observed many times. The V gene is TRBV28, the J gene TRBJ2-7; D remains unclear. There are 13 residues in the CDR3. V lost 6 bases to trimming and J lost 3 bases, with 12 bases between them. Germline V gives CDR1 MDHEN, CDR2 SYDVKM. The CDR3 reads CASRRTPYYEQYF. CDR3 DNA: TGTGCCAGCAGGCGAACACCTTACTACGAGCAGTACTTC.

The chain couples TRBV4-2 to TRBJ2-5; 7 nucleotides match TRBD1. This CDR3 has 17 amino acids. Losses at the gene ends were 1 base for V and 0 bases for J; bases not matched to a gene: 8. Per germline, CDR1 LGHNA and CDR2 YNFKEQ. The CDR3 region has the DNA TGTGCCAGCAGCCAAGCGTCCGGGACAGCGTACCAAGAGACCCAGTACTTC. This translates into CASSQASGTAYQETQYF.

Only a few counts were recorded for this clonotype. The gene calls are TRBV5-1 and TRBJ1-1, with D possibly being TRBD1 (5 bases). Trimming removed 8 bases at V and 3 bases at J, with 14 bases between. The CDR3 extends over 13 amino acids. Germline CDR1 SGHRS, CDR2 YFSETQ. The CDR3 DNA is TGCGCCAGTGGCTCCGGGGCCTACACTGAAGCTTTCTTT. Amino acid sequence: CASGSGAYTEAFF.

This clonotype showed up just a few times. The rearrangement joins TRBV11-1 to TRBJ2-2; the match to TRBD1 covers 10 bases. The germline CDR1 and CDR2 sequences are SGHAT and FQDESV (reference sequence). V trimming: 6 bases; J trimming: 3 bases; junction bases outside the gene matches: 16. CDR3 length: 19 amino acids. CDR3 bases: TGTGCCAGCAGGAGACTAAAAATTCGGGACAGGGGACACACCGGGGAGCTGTTTTTT. This codes for CASRRLKIRDRGHTGELFF.

This clonotype was seen a few times. The rearrangement uses TRBV12-3 or TRBV12-4 and TRBJ1-2; D is unclear. Trimming shortened V by 3 bases and J by 4 bases, and 12 bases separated the two germline ends. The CDR3 runs to 14 residues. CDR3 amino acids: CASSFLGNVYGYTF. For the CDR3, the DNA is TGTGCCAGCAGTTTTTTGGGCAATGTCTATGGCTACACCTTC.

This clonotype has a handful of counts. This chain uses TRBV7-8 with TRBJ2-1, with TRBD2 identical over 13 bases. CDR1 and CDR2 from the germline V gene are SGHVS and FQNEAQ. The CDR3 totals 16 residues. With 4 bases clipped from V and 4 bases from J, the junction kept 4 bases outside the gene matches. This CDR3 reads CASSSRTSGGYNEQFF. CDR3 bases: TGTGCCAGCAGCTCTAGGACTAGCGGGGGTTACAATGAGCAGTTCTTC.

The chain carries TRBV5-6 and TRBJ2-7; 10 nucleotides align to TRBD1. Germline-derived CDR1 and CDR2 are SGHDT and YYEEEE. This CDR3 region has 16 residues. J gave up 6 bases and V 3 bases, and 12 bases lay outside the gene matches. CDR3 in DNA: TGTGCCAGCAGCTATGCCCCGGGACAGGGGAACACCGAGCAGTACTTC. It is translated as CASSYAPGQGNTEQYF. Variable domain in full (rest from reference TRBV5-6 and TRBJ2-7): DAGVTQSPTHLIKTRGQQVTLRCSPKSGHDTVSWYQQALGQGPQFIFQYYEEEERQRGNFPDRFSGHQFPNYSSELNVNALLLGDSALYLCASSYAPGQGNTEQYFGPGTRLTVT.

In its sample, this clonotype was seen many times. The V and J genes are TRBV27 and TRBJ2-1; 11 nucleotides align to TRBD2. The CDR3 sequence is 16 residues long. Germline trimming cut 9 bases from V and 6 bases from J; bases unmatched to any gene: 13. CDR1 and CDR2 from the germline V gene are MNHEY and SMNVEV (reference sequence). Here the CDR3 DNA reads TGTGCCAGTCGAACCCTAGCGGGAGGTTTTCTCAATGAGCAGTTCTTC. It specifies CASRTLAGGFLNEQFF.

This clonotype showed up many times. The chain uses TRBV9 and TRBJ2-4; no reliable D call. The CDR3 runs to 14 residues. Trimming removed 0 bases from V and 0 bases from J, with 4 bases in between. Germline lookup yields CDR1 SGDLS and CDR2 YYNGEE. CDR3 in amino acids: CASSVDLAKNIQYF. The CDR3 region has the DNA TGTGCCAGCAGCGTAGATCTAGCCAAAAACATTCAGTACTTC.

CDR3 residues: CATSRWGEQYV. DNA of the CDR3: TGTGCCACCAGCCGTTGGGGGGAGCAGTACGTC. This sequence joins TRBV24-1 and TRBJ2-7, with D perhaps TRBD1 or TRBD2 (5 bases each). Trimming removed 7 bases from V and 7 bases from J, with 10 bases in between. The length of the CDR3 is 11 residues. Germline values: CDR1 KGHDR, CDR2 SFDVKD.

This clonotype was seen at least ten times. The genes are TRBV5-1 and TRBJ2-3, with unresolved D. The germline V and J ends were trimmed by 2 bases and 4 bases, with 8 bases remaining between them. CDR1 is SGHRS, CDR2 YFSETQ, per germline. This CDR3 comprises 13 residues. The CDR3 DNA sequence: TGCGCCAGCAGCTTAAGAACCTCAGATACGCAGTATTTT. It is translated as CASSLRTSDTQYF.

This clonotype was observed at least ten times. J is TRBJ2-1 and V is TRBV20-1; D could derive from TRBD1 or TRBD2 (5 bases each). This CDR3 has 17 amino acids. V was clipped by 1 base and J by 6 bases, with 22 bases between them. Germline lookup yields CDR1 DFQATT and CDR2 SNEGSKA (reference sequence). The CDR3 region has the DNA TGCAGTGCTAGAGTCGCAAAACCGGGACGGTACGGCAATGAGCAGTTCTTC. Protein product: CSARVAKPGRYGNEQFF.

This clonotype was counted at least ten times. V is TRBV12-3 or TRBV12-4 and J is TRBJ2-5; possibly TRBD2 for D (5 bases). There are 16 residues in the CDR3. Trimming removed 3 bases from V and 4 bases from J, with 18 bases in between. As DNA, the CDR3 is TGTGCCAGCAGTTTGGTACGCCCGAGGGTGGGAGAGACCCAGTACTTC. It yields the protein CASSLVRPRVGETQYF.

This clonotype has at least ten counts. This chain joins TRBV29-1 and TRBJ2-2; TRBD2 matches at 13 bases. CDR3 length: 16 amino acids. Per the germline V gene, CDR1 is SQVTM and CDR2 is ANQGSEA. V lost 6 bases to trimming and J lost 0 bases; unmatched junction nucleotides: 4. CDR3 sequence reads: CSVSGTSGTNTGELFF. Written as DNA, the CDR3 is TGCAGCGTCTCCGGGACTAGCGGGACGAACACCGGGGAGCTGTTTTTT.

This clonotype came up many times. This CDR3 is CASSPGAPSTDTQYF. CDR3 nucleotides: TGTGCCAGCAGTCCCGGCGCGCCTAGCACAGATACGCAGTATTTT. The chain couples TRBV7-2 to TRBJ2-3; the D is unclear. Trimming removed 6 bases from V and 0 bases from J, with 13 bases in between. Per the germline V gene, CDR1 is SGHTA and CDR2 is FQGNSA. The length of the CDR3 is 15 residues. Variable domain in full (rest from reference TRBV7-2 and TRBJ2-3): GAGVSQSPSNKVTEKGKDVELRCDPISGHTALYWYRQSLGQGLEFLIYFQGNSAPDKSGLPSDRFSAERTGGSVSTLTIQRTQQEDSAVYLCASSPGAPSTDTQYFGPGTRLTVL.

In its sample, this clonotype was seen many times. The chain employs TRBV20-1 and TRBJ2-1; no definite D call. Germline CDR1 reads DFQATT; CDR2 reads SNEGSKA (reference sequence). This CDR3 spans 12 amino acids. Deletions cut 5 bases from V and 13 bases from J, with 18 bases between. In DNA form, the CDR3 reads TGCAGTGCTCCGGGCCTCGCCTACAGACAGTTCTTC. Translated: CSAPGLAYRQFF.

This clonotype has a count of ten or more. The J gene is TRBJ2-1, the V gene TRBV5-1; D unresolved. The CDR3 runs to 15 residues. V shed 4 bases and J shed 3 bases, with 14 bases lying between them. CDR1 is SGHRS and CDR2 is YFSETQ in the germline V gene. The CDR3 here is CASSPPGGYYNEQFF. CDR3 nucleotides: TGCGCCAGCAGCCCCCCTGGCGGCTACTACAATGAGCAGTTCTTC.

Comment on this clonotype: A much larger clonotype is one base distant, so this may be a read error. V usage is TRBV15 and J usage is TRBJ2-7; TRBD2 might be the D (6 bases). Germline CDR1 is LNHNV and CDR2 is YYDKDF (reference sequence). V was shortened by 1 base and J by 2 bases, with 9 bases between the two germline ends. The CDR3 totals 14 residues. The CDR3 bases are TGTGCCACCAGCAGAGGGGAGGACCCCTACGAGCAGTACTTC. The encoded protein is CATSRGEDPYEQYF.

The chain couples TRBV6-6 to TRBJ2-7, with 8 nucleotides matching TRBD1. The CDR3 spans 12 residues. Trimming took 6 bases from V and 6 from J; bases not matched to a gene: 4. CDR1 is MNHNY and CDR2 is SVGAGI in the germline V gene (reference sequence). The CDR3 here is CASSPGQVEQYF. The CDR3 region has the DNA TGTGCCAGCAGCCCGGGACAGGTCGAGCAGTACTTC.

This clonotype was seen a handful of times. This chain joins TRBV5-1 and TRBJ1-4, with D possibly matching TRBD1 (6 bases). The germline V gene has CDR1 SGHRS and CDR2 YFSETQ. This CDR3 is 14 amino acids long. The V and J ends lost 4 bases and 3 bases respectively, with 10 bases between them. The CDR3 coding sequence is TGCGCCAGCAGCCGAAGGGGGTCTAATGAAAAACTGTTTTTT. Residues: CASSRRGSNEKLFF.

With regard to this clonotype: A read error may produce the germline difference seen at one junction end. The V and J genes are TRBV7-9 and TRBJ2-7; D is tentatively TRBD1 or TRBD2 (5 bases each). This CDR3 spans 14 amino acids. Germline V gene lookup returns CDR1 SEHNR and CDR2 FQNEAQ (reference sequence). The CDR3 loop is CASSSGTYSDEQYF. For the CDR3, the DNA is TGTGCCAGCAGCTCCGGGACCTACTCCGACGAGCAGTACTTC.

This rearrangement joins TRBV20-1 to TRBJ2-7; 15 positions match TRBD2. Germline V lookup: CDR1 DFQATT, CDR2 SNEGSKA (reference sequence). V lost 6 bases to trimming and J lost 7 bases; unmatched junction nucleotides: 16. The CDR3 is made up of 17 amino acids. The DNA of the CDR3 is TGCAGTGCGACCGGGACTAGCGGGAGGACCCAACTACGGGAGCAGTACTTC. It encodes CSATGTSGRTQLREQYF.

Many counts were recorded for this clonotype. The V and J genes are TRBV20-1 and TRBJ1-5; D gene unclear. Germline V lookup: CDR1 DFQATT, CDR2 SNEGSKA (reference sequence). The V end lost 0 bases, the J end lost 2 bases, and 11 bases lay between the germline ends. This CDR3 is 15 amino acids long. The CDR3 here is CSARDRVRGNQPQHF. The CDR3 DNA sequence: TGCAGTGCTAGAGATCGAGTAAGGGGCAATCAGCCCCAGCATTTT.

In its sample, this clonotype was seen a few times. The chain combines TRBV12-3 or TRBV12-4 with TRBJ1-5, with 8 bases aligning to TRBD1. CDR3 length: 13 amino acids. V dropped 6 bases and J dropped 7; count of bases not matched to a gene: 5. CDR3 nucleotide sequence: TGTGCCAGCAGACAGGACAGGGAACAGCCCCAGCATTTT. This encodes CASRQDREQPQHF.

This chain connects TRBV29-1 to TRBJ2-1, with TRBD2 matching 8 bases. This CDR3 contains 14 residues. Trimming took 4 bases from V and 7 from J; bases not matched to a gene: 9. The germline V gene has CDR1 SQVTM and CDR2 ANQGSEA. The CDR3 region has the DNA TGCAGCGTTGTTCCCAGCGGGAGCGCAAATGAGCAGTTCTTC. Translation: CSVVPSGSANEQFF.

This clonotype was detected many times. V and J are TRBV12-3 or TRBV12-4 and TRBJ1-1; D is undetermined. V was cut by 5 bases and J by 1 base, with 17 bases left in between. The CDR3 covers 16 residues. The CDR3 DNA reads as TGTGCCAGCAGTCCGCCGGACCGGAGACGGAACACTGAAGCTTTCTTT. This gives the protein CASSPPDRRRNTEAFF.